The 26 T cell receptor beta chains listed next were all sequenced from one sample in a study of T cell responses to AZD1222 COVID-19 vaccine. Some clones are missing from TCRdb's copy, which holds only in-frame ones; the method was immunoSEQ multiplex PCR. Of around 99,000 clones listed, around nine tenths were seen once; the top ten hold approximately 15%. Sequencing used peripheral blood, obtained on day 0 of AZD1222 vaccination. Receptors were obtained from an adult in good health.

This chain joins TRBV29-1 and TRBJ2-1, with 7 positions matching TRBD1. Germline CDR1 SQVTM, CDR2 ANQGSEA. The V and J ends lost 7 bases and 3 bases, in that order; junction bases with no gene match: 9. The CDR3 covers 14 residues. As DNA, the CDR3 is TGCAGCGCGCAGACAGGGATGTACTACAATGAGCAGTTCTTC. The encoded protein is CSAQTGMYYNEQFF.

V usage is TRBV5-5 and J usage is TRBJ1-2; unclear D gene. Germline lookup yields CDR1 SGHKS and CDR2 YYEKEE (reference sequence). The CDR3 has 15 amino acids. Deletions cut 0 bases from V and 3 bases from J, with 12 bases between. The CDR3 region is CASSLVGQEDYGYTF. The CDR3 nucleotides read TGTGCCAGCAGCTTGGTAGGGCAGGAGGACTATGGCTACACCTTC.

V usage is TRBV11-2 and J usage is TRBJ2-7; D remains ambiguous. Germline V lookup: CDR1 SGHAT, CDR2 FQNNGV. CDR3 length equals 12 residues. V was cut by 5 bases and J by 6 bases, with 11 bases left in between. The CDR3 region is CASSQDWGEQYV. The DNA of the CDR3 is TGTGCCAGCAGCCAAGATTGGGGCGAGCAGTACGTC.

The CDR3 sequence: CASSRVGELFF. The CDR3 DNA sequence: TGTGCCAGTAGTCGGGTCGGGGAGCTGTTTTTT. The genes are TRBV19 and TRBJ2-2; D remains ambiguous. Germline CDR1 is LNHDA and CDR2 is SQIVND (reference sequence). This CDR3 is 11 amino acids long. V lost 5 bases and J 7 bases, leaving 5 bases between the germline ends.

As to this clone: The identical CDR3 is also encoded by other nucleotide sequences in the sample. The V gene is TRBV5-1, the J gene TRBJ1-1; no clear D. The CDR3 covers 14 residues. Germline CDR1 reads SGHRS; CDR2 reads YFSETQ. With 0 bases removed from V and 4 bases from J, the gap between germline ends came to 10 bases. CDR3 in amino acids: CASSLAGFGTEAFF. In DNA form, the CDR3 reads TGCGCCAGCAGCTTGGCAGGTTTTGGCACTGAAGCTTTCTTT. The variable domain in full, with the rest retrieved from reference TRBV5-1 and TRBJ1-1, is KAGVTQTPRYLIKTRGQQVTLSCSPISGHRSVSWYQQTPGQGLQFLFEYFSETQRNKGNFPGRFSGRQFSNSRSEMNVSTLELGDSALYLCASSLAGFGTEAFFGQGTRLTVV.

V usage is TRBV19 and J usage is TRBJ1-2; 12 bases are shared with TRBD1. V was clipped by 6 bases and J by 5 bases; unmatched bases: 13. The CDR3 is made up of 17 amino acids. CDR1 LNHDA and CDR2 SQIVND come from the germline V gene (reference sequence). The CDR3 here is CASRTPGQGAKGYGYTF. The CDR3 region has the DNA TGTGCCAGTAGAACACCGGGACAGGGGGCGAAGGGTTATGGCTACACCTTC.

In this sample, this clone turned up once. V and J are TRBV7-7 and TRBJ2-3; D not resolved. In germline, CDR1 is SSHAT, CDR2 FNYEAQ (reference sequence). The CDR3 length is 16 residues. Between the trimmed V and J ends, which lost 5 bases and 0 bases, there was a span of 15 bases. The CDR3 sequence is CASSPGSQASTDTQYF. In DNA, the CDR3 is TGTGCCAGCAGCCCAGGCAGTCAGGCTAGCACAGATACGCAGTATTTT.

The table lists this clone with a few counts. The CDR3 DNA sequence: TGTGCCAGCAGCTTGACGGCCTCCTACGAGCAGTACTTC. Encoded protein: CASSLTASYEQYF. This sequence joins TRBV7-9 and TRBJ2-7, with no clear D. There are 13 residues in the CDR3. CDR1 is SEHNR and CDR2 is FQNEAQ in the germline V gene (reference sequence). V shed 3 bases and J shed 0 bases, with 6 bases lying between them.

This chain joins TRBV20-1 and TRBJ1-1, with a possible D match to TRBD1 (5 bases). There are 14 residues in the CDR3. Per germline, CDR1 DFQATT and CDR2 SNEGSKA (reference sequence). V lost 6 bases and J lost 3, with 17 bases in between. As DNA, the CDR3 is TGCAGTGCGAGTGGCCTTGGGGGATACACTGAAGCTTTCTTT. Encoded protein: CSASGLGGYTEAFF.

The chain recombines TRBV28 with TRBJ2-3, with 8 bases lining up with TRBD1. The CDR3 has 16 amino acids. Germline-derived CDR1 and CDR2 are MDHEN and SYDVKM. V trimming: 2 bases; J trimming: 1 base; junction bases outside the gene matches: 5. The CDR3 DNA reads TGTGCCAGCAGTTTACGCAGGGGGCTGGGCACAGATACGCAGTATTTT. It is translated as CASSLRRGLGTDTQYF.

The J gene is TRBJ1-2, the V gene TRBV6-1; D possibly corresponds to TRBD1 (6 bases). CDR1 MNHNS and CDR2 SASEGT come from the germline V gene. The CDR3 sequence is 15 residues long. V lost 2 bases and J lost 7, with 17 bases in between. The CDR3 DNA is TGTGCCAGCAGTGAACGCGAGGGCCCGGGGGCTGGCTACACCTTC. Its translation is CASSEREGPGAGYTF.

V is TRBV21-1 and J is TRBJ2-1; the table's D call, TRBD1, has no DNA check behind it. TRBV21-1 is assigned pseudogene status. The CDR3 is 16 residues long. DNA for the CDR3: TGTGCCAGCAGCCCCCAACCCGGGACAGGGTCCAATGAGCAGTTCTTC. Translating it yields CASSPQPGTGSNEQFF.

CDR3 sequence: CASSLWDYPQSSYNEQFF. The DNA for the CDR3 is TGTGCCAGCAGCTTGTGGGACTATCCCCAGAGCTCCTACAATGAGCAGTTCTTC. The V and J genes are TRBV13 and TRBJ2-1, with TRBD2 matching over 7 bases. There are 18 residues in the CDR3. From germline, CDR1 is PRHDT and CDR2 FYEKMQ (reference sequence). The junction had 11 bases not matched to a gene; V was cut back by 3 bases and J by 0 bases.

The V gene is TRBV6-5, the J gene TRBJ1-5, with D possibly TRBD1 on 6 matching bases. Germline V lookup: CDR1 MNHEY, CDR2 SVGAGI. Trimming pared 7 bases from V and 9 bases from J, leaving 13 bases between. CDR3 length equals 12 residues. CDR3 in DNA: TGTGCCAGCACCTTACAGGGCGCGCCCCAGCATTTT. This codes for CASTLQGAPQHF.

V is TRBV6-4 and J is TRBJ1-6, with D possibly matching TRBD1 (5 bases). CDR3 length equals 14 residues. V lost 5 bases to trimming and J lost 9 bases, with 14 bases between them. Germline V CDR1 and CDR2: MRHNA, SNTAGT. The CDR3 coding sequence is TGTGCCAGCAGTCCGACAGCCTTAGGTTCACCCCTCCACTTT. This encodes CASSPTALGSPLHF.

This clone was observed a single time. The chain recombines TRBV6-5 with TRBJ2-7; 8 bases fit TRBD1. With 6 bases clipped from V and 2 bases from J, the junction kept 3 bases outside the gene matches. CDR3 size: 13 residues. Per the germline V gene, CDR1 is MNHEY and CDR2 is SVGAGI. The CDR3 sequence: CASRGQAAYEQYV. The CDR3 DNA sequence: TGTGCCAGCAGGGGACAGGCGGCCTACGAGCAGTACGTC.

The chain links TRBV11-2 to TRBJ2-2; the D gene is possibly TRBD2 (6 bases). Trimming left V 3 bases short and J 1 base short, with 12 bases between. In germline, CDR1 is SGHAT, CDR2 FQNNGV. There are 16 residues in the CDR3. Here the CDR3 reads CASSLAGKVNTGELFF. In DNA, the CDR3 is TGTGCCAGCAGCTTGGCGGGAAAGGTGAACACCGGGGAGCTGTTTTTT.

This chain connects TRBV24-1 to TRBJ2-3; no firm D call. The V gene lost 3 bases and the J gene lost 1 base, with 4 bases spanning the gap. The germline CDR1 and CDR2 sequences are KGHDR and SFDVKD. This CDR3 is built from 13 residues. CDR3: CATSDPGTDTQYF. CDR3 in DNA: TGTGCCACCAGTGATCCGGGCACAGATACGCAGTATTTT.

This CDR3 is CSVVGTGRIGEQFF. The CDR3 DNA is TGCAGCGTTGTGGGGACAGGGCGGATCGGTGAGCAGTTCTTC. The V call is TRBV29-1, the J call TRBJ2-1; 9 bases fit TRBD1. The CDR3 is made up of 14 amino acids. Germline lookup yields CDR1 SQVTM and CDR2 ANQGSEA. V dropped 4 bases and J dropped 9; count of bases not matched to a gene: 10.

The chain recombines TRBV28 with TRBJ2-1; D gene ambiguous. Germline V gene sequence: CDR1 MDHEN, CDR2 SYDVKM. Trimming stripped 4 bases from V and 7 bases from J, with 23 bases between. CDR3 length equals 17 residues. CDR3 region: CASSSTRVLKSHNEQFF. The CDR3 nucleotides are TGTGCCAGCAGTTCAACCCGGGTTTTGAAGAGTCATAATGAGCAGTTCTTC.

The CDR3 spells CASSEGRGSGNTIYF. The CDR3 region has the DNA TGTGCCAGCAGTGAGGGCAGGGGATCTGGAAACACCATATATTTT. V is TRBV6-1 and J is TRBJ1-3, with D possibly matching TRBD1 (6 bases). The CDR3 totals 15 residues. Trimming stripped 3 bases from V and 1 base from J, with 10 bases between. Germline lookup yields CDR1 MNHNS and CDR2 SASEGT.

The chain links TRBV9 to TRBJ2-5; D not resolved. CDR1 SGDLS and CDR2 YYNGEE come from the germline V gene. The V gene lost 3 bases and the J gene lost 5 bases, with 11 bases spanning the gap. This CDR3 spans 13 amino acids. The CDR3 DNA follows: TGTGCCAGCAGCGGTAGCCTACGGGAGACCCAGTACTTC. This encodes CASSGSLRETQYF. The variable domain in full, completed from reference TRBV9 and TRBJ2-5, reads DSGVTQTPKHLITATGQRVTLRCSPRSGDLSVYWYQQSLDQGLQFLIQYYNGEERAKGNILERFSAQQFPDLHSELNLSSLELGDSALYFCASSGSLRETQYFGPGTRLLVL.

The V and J genes are TRBV7-9 and TRBJ1-2, with 8 nucleotides matching TRBD1. The germline V gene encodes CDR1 SEHNR and CDR2 FQNEAQ (reference sequence). With V trimmed by 4 bases and J by 8 bases, 15 bases remained unmatched. This CDR3 region has 16 residues. CDR3: CASSSRRAGGAQGYTF. The DNA of the CDR3 is TGTGCCAGCAGCTCGAGGAGGGCAGGGGGCGCCCAGGGCTACACCTTC.

CDR3 amino acids: CASRDGLNEKLFF. The DNA for the CDR3 is TGCGCCAGCAGGGACGGACTAAATGAAAAACTGTTTTTT. The chain employs TRBV5-1 and TRBJ1-4; no clear D gene. Trimming left V 5 bases short and J 5 bases short, with 10 bases between. The CDR3 is made up of 13 amino acids. The V gene's germline CDR1 is SGHRS and CDR2 YFSETQ.

This clone was observed once. V and J are TRBV20-1 and TRBJ1-1, with D tentatively TRBD1 (5 bases). Germline-derived CDR1 and CDR2 are DFQATT and SNEGSKA (reference sequence). Trimming removed 4 bases at V and 5 bases at J, with 8 bases between. The CDR3 runs to 11 residues. CDR3 protein: CSAKGVTEAFF. The CDR3 bases are TGCAGTGCTAAAGGGGTTACTGAAGCTTTCTTT.

The chain combines TRBV19 with TRBJ1-1, with D unclear. Trimming left V 3 bases short and J 11 bases short, with 16 bases between. Germline V gene sequence: CDR1 LNHDA, CDR2 SQIVND (reference sequence). CDR3 length equals 13 residues. The CDR3 is CASSMVAPDGAFF. DNA of the CDR3: TGTGCCAGTAGTATGGTGGCCCCGGACGGCGCTTTCTTT.